Listed below are T cell receptor beta chains from one sample, sequenced in a study of regulatory T cells in long-lasting Graves disease. TCRdb passed the multiplex PCR reads through MiXCR, listing each CDR3 protein once. Of 450,000 to 700,000 distinct CDR3 sequences listed, about 13% are singletons. This same sample was also part of a study on T cells in Graves' hyperthyroidism and ophthalmopathy.

Material: peripheral blood mononuclear cells (PBMCs), obtained at new diagnosis, from a patient treated with antithyroid drugs. The receptors originated from a man aged 25 to 45 with Graves disease. Both conserved end residues are part of each CDR3. D genes are given only for firm matches. The size entry is marked missing in some rows and otherwise reads once, few, many or a size class.

D: .
V: TRBV20-1
size: .
J: TRBJ2-7
CDR3: CSARDRGYLYEQYF
DNA: TGCAGTGCTAGAGATCGGGGGTACCTATACGAGCAGTACTTC

D: TRBD2
V: TRBV18
size: .
J: TRBJ2-1
CDR3: CASSPPSGQNEQFF
DNA: TGTGCCAGCTCACCGCCTAGCGGGCAGAATGAGCAGTTCTTC

D: TRBD2
V: TRBV25-1
size: few
J: TRBJ2-1
CDR3: CASSARLAGGRNEQFF
DNA: TGTGCCAGCAGTGCCCGACTAGCGGGTGGCCGAAATGAGCAGTTCTTC

D: .
V: TRBV18
size: many
J: TRBJ1-2
CDR3: CASSPQGPHGYTF
DNA: TGTGCCAGCTCACCACAGGGGCCCCATGGCTACACCTTC

D: TRBD2
V: TRBV6-1
size: few
J: TRBJ2-1
CDR3: CASEGGGRDYNEQFF
DNA: TGTGCCAGCGAAGGGGGCGGGAGGGATTACAATGAGCAGTTCTTC

D: TRBD2
V: TRBV11-2
size: many
J: TRBJ2-1
CDR3: CASSRGLAGVGEQFF
DNA: TGTGCCAGCAGCCGTGGACTAGCGGGAGTAGGTGAGCAGTTCTTC

D: .
V: TRBV18
size: .
J: TRBJ2-5
CDR3: CASSPRTVLSGGETQYF
DNA: TGTGCCAGCTCCCCGAGGACCGTGCTTTCTGGGGGGGAGACCCAGTACTTC

D: .
V: TRBV7-9
size: few
J: TRBJ2-7
CDR3: CASSLEYSRDEQYF
DNA: TGTGCCAGCAGCTTAGAGTATAGTAGAGACGAGCAGTACTTC

D: .
V: TRBV7-2
size: .
J: TRBJ1-5
CDR3: CASRGRLLTLRREAPEDTQHF
DNA: TGTGCCAGCAGGGGGAGGCTTTTGACGCTTCGGCGGGAGGCCCCCGAAGATACGCAGCATTTT

D: .
V: TRBV12-3/TRBV12-4
size: many
J: TRBJ2-3
CDR3: CASTQLGVRTDTQYF
DNA: TGTGCCAGCACCCAATTGGGGGTTCGCACAGATACGCAGTATTTT

D: .
V: TRBV19
size: few
J: TRBJ2-1
CDR3: CASSAEGTYNEQFF
DNA: TGTGCCAGTAGTGCGGAGGGGACCTACAATGAGCAGTTCTTC

D: .
V: TRBV20-1
size: few
J: TRBJ2-7
CDR3: CSAQLYKTGTLGSYEQYF
DNA: TGCAGTGCTCAGCTTTACAAGACCGGGACTCTCGGGTCCTACGAGCAGTACTTC

D: TRBD1
V: TRBV7-9
size: many
J: TRBJ2-5
CDR3: CASSSGRDRGFTQYF
DNA: TGTGCCAGCAGCTCCGGCCGGGACAGGGGATTCACCCAGTACTTC

D: TRBD1
V: TRBV27
size: few
J: TRBJ1-5
CDR3: CASSFDSGTGGQPQHF
DNA: TGTGCCAGCAGTTTTGATTCTGGGACAGGGGGTCAGCCCCAGCATTTT

D: TRBD1
V: TRBV5-1
size: .
J: TRBJ1-1
CDR3: CASSSYPGQGNTEAFF
DNA: TGCGCCAGCAGCTCATACCCGGGACAGGGGAACACTGAAGCTTTCTTT